One sample yielded the 16 T cell receptor beta chains listed below, sequenced in a study of cytomegalovirus exposure and HLA in healthy donors. The PCR ran on 60 Vbeta and 13 Jbeta primers. Sequenced by immunoSEQ multiplex PCR; TCRdb stores in-frame clones only, minus some. The sample has over 150,000 clones, under 85% seen once. Specimen: PBMCs. These TCRs come from a man aged 18 to 30 in good health and CMV-seronegative.

The chain uses TRBV4-3 and TRBJ1-2; weak D call: TRBD1 (6 bases). The CDR3 runs 15 residues. Germline V gene data show CDR1 as LGHNA and CDR2 as YSLEER. V shed 0 bases and J shed 2 bases, with 10 bases lying between them. CDR3 coding DNA: TGCGCCAGCAGCCAAGAGGGGGGGCAGAACTATGGCTACACCTTC. Its protein is CASSQEGGQNYGYTF.

The chain carries TRBV6-4 and TRBJ2-3, with D maybe TRBD2 (6 bases). The germline CDR1 and CDR2 sequences are MRHNA and SNTAGT. Trimming took 6 bases from V and 2 from J, leaving 12 bases between them. The CDR3 covers 14 residues. The CDR3 sequence: CASSFGRDTDTQYF. CDR3 DNA: TGTGCCAGCAGCTTCGGGCGGGACACAGATACGCAGTATTTT.

This clone occurred once. The genes are TRBV30 and TRBJ1-5; D remains ambiguous. V was clipped by 1 base and J by 3 bases, with 7 bases between them. Germline V gene data show CDR1 as GTSNPN and CDR2 as SVGIG (reference sequence). This CDR3 is 13 amino acids long. CDR3 nucleotides: TGTGCCTGGAGTGCGGGGTTCAATCAGCCCCAGCATTTT. Its protein product is CAWSAGFNQPQHF.

The chain combines TRBV9 with TRBJ2-3; 7 nucleotides align to TRBD1. The CDR3 is 16 amino acids. In germline, CDR1 is SGDLS, CDR2 YYNGEE. V gave up 4 bases and J gave up 4 bases; unmatched junction bases: 12. The DNA of the CDR3 is TGTGCCAGCAGCCCCCCGGGACAGCTCCCGGCAGATACGCAGTATTTT. It yields the protein CASSPPGQLPADTQYF. Looking up the rest from reference TRBV9 and TRBJ2-3 gives the full variable domain: DSGVTQTPKHLITATGQRVTLRCSPRSGDLSVYWYQQSLDQGLQFLIQYYNGEERAKGNILERFSAQQFPDLHSELNLSSLELGDSALYFCASSPPGQLPADTQYFGPGTRLTVL.

This chain connects TRBV7-9 to TRBJ1-2; D gene unclear. Trimming took off 1 base at V and 4 bases at J, with 7 bases between the two ends. The CDR3 has 13 amino acids. Per germline, CDR1 SEHNR and CDR2 FQNEAQ (reference sequence). The CDR3 DNA is TGTGCCAGCAGCTTAGGTAGAACCTATGGCTACACCTTC. Encoded protein: CASSLGRTYGYTF.

The chain combines TRBV6-5 with TRBJ2-7; tentative D call: TRBD2 (5 bases). This CDR3 region has 14 residues. Trimming pared 0 bases from V and 4 bases from J, leaving 10 bases between. Germline CDR1 is MNHEY and CDR2 is SVGAGI. The CDR3 is CASSYSDLGYEQYF. CDR3 bases: TGTGCCAGCAGTTACTCGGACTTGGGATACGAGCAGTACTTC.

This sequence joins TRBV13 and TRBJ1-3, with TRBD1 matching 9 bases. Per the germline V gene, CDR1 is PRHDT and CDR2 is FYEKMQ (reference sequence). V trimming: 5 bases; J trimming: 0 bases; junction bases outside the gene matches: 11. This CDR3 contains 18 residues. The CDR3 reads CASSPGQGPWGSGNTIYF. The CDR3 DNA sequence: TGTGCCAGCAGCCCCGGACAGGGGCCCTGGGGCTCTGGAAACACCATATATTTT.

This clone has just a few counts. The V call is TRBV6-6, the J call TRBJ1-6, with 7 bases that match TRBD1. Trimming at V came to 11 bases and at J to 16 bases, leaving 5 bases not matched to a gene. The V gene's germline CDR1 is MNHNY and CDR2 SVGAGI (reference sequence). The CDR3 has 9 residues. Written as DNA, the CDR3 is TGTGCCGCAGGGACAGTTCTCCACTTT. Protein sequence: CAAGTVLHF.

This clone was seen once. The genes are TRBV27 and TRBJ1-5; D not certain. Per the germline V gene, CDR1 is MNHEY and CDR2 is SMNVEV (reference sequence). The V end was cut by 6 bases, the J end by 2 bases, with 14 bases between. This CDR3 has 15 residues. The CDR3 spells CASSPRQSGNQPQHF. The CDR3 DNA reads TGTGCCAGCAGCCCCCGGCAAAGCGGCAATCAGCCCCAGCATTTT.

This clone was found once. CDR3 coding DNA: TGTGCCAGCAGTTTAGGAGGGGTTGGAAAACTGTTTTTT. Amino acid sequence: CASSLGGVGKLFF. The rearrangement uses TRBV27 and TRBJ1-4, with D possibly being TRBD1 (5 bases). Germline V CDR1 and CDR2: MNHEY, SMNVEV (reference sequence). With 2 bases removed from V and 10 bases from J, the gap between germline ends came to 11 bases. This CDR3 is built from 13 residues. Full variable domain (rest looked up from reference TRBV27 and TRBJ1-4): EAQVTQNPRYLITVTGKKLTVTCSQNMNHEYMSWYRQDPGLGLRQIYYSMNVEVTDKGDVPEGYKVSRKEKRNFPLILESPSPNQTSLYFCASSLGGVGKLFFGSGTQLSVL.

The table lists this clone with a few counts. The chain carries TRBV29-1 and TRBJ2-7; D is uncertain. Germline loops: CDR1 SQVTM, CDR2 ANQGSEA. This CDR3 is 14 amino acids long. V lost 2 bases and J 0 bases, leaving 11 bases between the germline ends. The CDR3 loop reads CSVETRSSSYEQYF. The CDR3 DNA sequence: TGCAGCGTTGAAACCAGGTCAAGCTCCTACGAGCAGTACTTC.

Notes on this clone: Other DNA sequences in this sample translate to the same CDR3. The chain couples TRBV6-1 to TRBJ2-3; TRBD2 agrees at 11 bases. With V trimmed by 5 bases and J by 1 base, 2 bases remained unmatched. Germline CDR1 MNHNS, CDR2 SASEGT. The CDR3 contains 15 residues. CDR3 protein: CASSPLAGGTDTQYF. The CDR3 nucleotides are TGTGCCAGCAGTCCACTAGCGGGGGGCACAGATACGCAGTATTTT.

The chain uses TRBV28 and TRBJ2-7; 11 bases line up with TRBD2. CDR3 length: 17 residues. V lost 5 bases and J lost 0; bases outside the gene matches: 9. Per the germline V gene, CDR1 is MDHEN and CDR2 is SYDVKM. Here the CDR3 reads CASSVPGLAERSYEQYF. The CDR3 region has the DNA TGTGCCAGCAGTGTTCCGGGACTAGCGGAGCGCTCCTACGAGCAGTACTTC.

This clone showed up just a few times. J is TRBJ1-5 and V is TRBV4-1; D call uncertain. V dropped 1 base and J dropped 2 bases, with 12 bases sitting between them. Germline V gene data show CDR1 as MGHRA and CDR2 as YSYEKL. The CDR3 is 16 amino acids. As DNA, the CDR3 is TGCGCCAGCAGCCAAGTATCCAAGGAGGGCAATCAGCCCCAGCATTTT. As protein: CASSQVSKEGNQPQHF.

The CDR3 region is CASGGDYYNEQFF. In DNA, the CDR3 is TGTGCCAGCGGGGGGGACTACTACAATGAGCAGTTCTTC. V usage is TRBV5-6 and J usage is TRBJ2-1; 7 bases align to TRBD2. V trimming: 7 bases; J trimming: 3 bases; junction bases outside the gene matches: 4. This CDR3 is built from 13 residues. CDR1 and CDR2 from the germline V gene are SGHDT and YYEEEE.

The CDR3 here is CASSVGGTLDTQYF. The CDR3 DNA sequence: TGTGCCAGCAGCGTGGGCGGGACGTTAGATACGCAGTATTTT. The chain has TRBV9 and TRBJ2-3; maybe TRBD2 (6 bases). Trimming pared 2 bases from V and 5 bases from J, leaving 12 bases between. The CDR3 is 14 amino acids. Germline V CDR1 and CDR2: SGDLS, YYNGEE. Combining the CDR3 with reference TRBV9 and TRBJ2-3 gives the whole variable domain DSGVTQTPKHLITATGQRVTLRCSPRSGDLSVYWYQQSLDQGLQFLIQYYNGEERAKGNILERFSAQQFPDLHSELNLSSLELGDSALYFCASSVGGTLDTQYFGPGTRLTVL.